This TCR beta chain appears in the sequencing data of a study of blood T cells in healthy people across ages. Study-wide points: Estimated diversity, derived from one million T cells, was regarded as an underestimate.

For the second PCR, which ran for about 6 to 11 cycles, a sample-barcoded 5' primer and a J-beta primer mix were used. MiXCR, run by TCRdb on the 5' RACE reads, gives a single entry per CDR3 protein. The sample yields over a million distinct CDR3 sequences, 35% to 55% seen once. The CDR3 covers 15 residues. CDR1 is LGHNA, CDR2 YNFKEQ, per germline. Regarding this clonotype: The antigen remains unidentified. An end of the junction differs from the germline gene, which may be a read error.

The TCR sequence derives from a woman aged 60-75 years in good health. Specimen: blood. The rearrangement uses TRBV4-2 and TRBJ2-7; the D gene is possibly TRBD1 (6 bases). The CDR3 here is CASSQDPGAGYEQNF. The CDR3 DNA reads TGTGCCAGCAGCCAAGATCCAGGGGCCGGCTACGAGCAGAACTTC.